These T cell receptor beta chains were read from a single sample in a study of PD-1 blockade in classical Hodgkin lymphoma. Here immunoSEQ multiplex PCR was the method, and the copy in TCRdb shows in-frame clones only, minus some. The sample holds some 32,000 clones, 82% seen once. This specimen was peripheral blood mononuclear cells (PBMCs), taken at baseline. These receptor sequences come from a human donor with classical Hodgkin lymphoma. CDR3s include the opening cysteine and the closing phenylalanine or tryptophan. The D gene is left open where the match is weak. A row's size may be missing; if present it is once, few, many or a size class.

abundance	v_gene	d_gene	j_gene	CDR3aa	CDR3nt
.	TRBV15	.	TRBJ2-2	CATSRDRWNTGELFF	TGTGCCACCAGCAGAGATCGTTGGAACACCGGGGAGCTGTTTTTT
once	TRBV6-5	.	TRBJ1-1	CASRTLNTEAFF	TGTGCCAGCCGGACACTAAACACTGAAGCTTTCTTT
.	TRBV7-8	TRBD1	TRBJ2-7	CASSLGVGQGRYEQYF	TGTGCCAGCAGCTTAGGGGTGGGACAGGGGAGGTACGAGCAGTACTTC
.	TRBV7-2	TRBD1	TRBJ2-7	CASSLTDRAYEQYF	TGTGCCAGCAGCTTAACAGACAGGGCCTACGAGCAGTACTTC
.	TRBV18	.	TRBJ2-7	CASSPPSSSSYEQYF	TGTGCCAGCTCACCACCCTCTAGTAGCTCCTACGAGCAGTACTTC
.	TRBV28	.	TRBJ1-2	CASLGGVNYGYTF	TGTGCCAGCCTGGGGGGGGTGAACTATGGCTACACCTTC
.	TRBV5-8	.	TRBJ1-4	CASCLGTHLEGEKLFF	TGTGCCAGCTGCCTCGGTACTCACCTGGAGGGTGAAAAACTGTTTTTT
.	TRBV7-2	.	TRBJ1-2	CASSPKTDLYTF	TGTGCCAGCAGCCCAAAGACGGACCTCTACACCTTC
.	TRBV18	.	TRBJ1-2	CASSPMPRGSYGYTF	TGTGCCAGCTCACCAATGCCGAGGGGTTCTTATGGCTACACCTTC
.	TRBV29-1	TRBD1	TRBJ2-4	CSVAFRTGENIQYF	TGCAGCGTTGCGTTTAGGACAGGGGAAAACATTCAGTACTTC
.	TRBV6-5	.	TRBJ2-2	CASSYSELSPRELFF	TGTGCCAGCAGTTACTCGGAACTTAGTCCTCGGGAGCTGTTTTTT
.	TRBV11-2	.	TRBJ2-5	CASSLDGRGRETQYF	TGTGCCAGCAGCTTAGACGGGCGGGGAAGGGAGACCCAGTACTTC
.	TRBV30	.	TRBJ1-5	CAWSRSNQPQHF	TGTGCCTGGAGTCGGTCGAATCAGCCCCAGCATTTT
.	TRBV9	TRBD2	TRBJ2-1	CASSVSSGFGNEQFF	TGTGCCAGCAGCGTTTCTAGCGGCTTCGGGAATGAGCAGTTCTTC
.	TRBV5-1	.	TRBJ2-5	CASSLVLAGEETQYF	TGCGCCAGCAGCTTGGTACTTGCAGGGGAAGAGACCCAGTACTTC
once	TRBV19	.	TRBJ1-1	CASSSPTRQDPNTEAFF	TGTGCCAGTAGTAGCCCTACTCGACAGGACCCGAACACTGAAGCTTTCTTT
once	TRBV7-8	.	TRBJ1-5	CASSLSLRDGSNQPQHF	TGTGCCAGCAGCTTATCCCTCCGGGACGGTAGCAATCAGCCCCAGCATTTT
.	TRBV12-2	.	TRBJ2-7	CASRANRDGGYEQYF	TGTGCAAGTCGCGCAAACCGGGACGGGGGCTACGAGCAGTACTTC
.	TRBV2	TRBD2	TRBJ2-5	CASRPYARGERETQYF	TGTGCCAGCAGGCCCTACGCGCGGGGGGAGCGAGAGACCCAGTACTTC
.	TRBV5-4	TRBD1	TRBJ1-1	CPRGGTEAFF	TGCCCCAGGGGGGGAACTGAAGCTTTCTTT
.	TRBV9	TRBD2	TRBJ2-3	CASSTRDYHSTDTQYF	TGTGCCAGCAGCACCCGGGACTACCATAGCACAGATACGCAGTATTTT
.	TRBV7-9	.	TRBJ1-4	CASKELNEKLFF	TGTGCCAGCAAGGAGCTTAATGAAAAACTGTTTTTT
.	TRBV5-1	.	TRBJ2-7	CASSLGQGLSYEQYF	TGCGCCAGCAGCTTGGGGCAGGGCCTATCCTACGAGCAGTACTTC
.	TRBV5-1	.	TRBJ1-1	CASSLAGDTEAFF	TGCGCCAGCAGCTTGGCTGGGGACACTGAAGCTTTCTTT
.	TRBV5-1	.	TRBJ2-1	CASSSTGDVYNEQFF	TGCGCCAGCAGCTCGACAGGAGATGTCTACAATGAGCAGTTCTTC
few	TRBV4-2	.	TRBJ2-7	CASSSPPAGGSYEQYF	TGTGCCAGCAGCTCTCCGCCGGCAGGGGGGTCCTACGAGCAGTACTTC
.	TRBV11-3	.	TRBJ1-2	CASRRDKTGGYTF	TGTGCCAGCCGACGGGACAAAACTGGAGGCTACACCTTC
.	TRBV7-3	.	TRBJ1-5	CASSPRGNQPQHF	TGTGCCAGCAGCCCAAGGGGGAATCAGCCCCAGCATTTT
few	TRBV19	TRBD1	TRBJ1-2	CASSLRDRAYGYTF	TGTGCCAGTAGTTTAAGGGACAGAGCCTATGGCTACACCTTC
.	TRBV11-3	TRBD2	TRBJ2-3	CASSRLAGLIPSTDTQYF	TGTGCCAGCAGCCGGTTAGCGGGGTTGATACCTAGCACAGATACGCAGTATTTT
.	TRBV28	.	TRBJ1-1	CASNGGDTLSMNTEAFF	TGTGCCTCGAATGGTGGGGACACTTTATCCATGAACACTGAAGCTTTCTTT
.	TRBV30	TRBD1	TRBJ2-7	CAWSGYIQGTEQYF	TGTGCCTGGAGTGGATATATACAGGGGACGGAGCAGTACTTC
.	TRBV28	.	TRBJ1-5	CASSLVQGLVWYRPQHF	TGTGCCAGCAGTTTAGTGCAGGGACTGGTTTGGTATCGGCCCCAGCATTTT
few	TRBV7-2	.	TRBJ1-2	CASSSSQGSDGYTF	TGTGCCAGCAGCTCTTCGCAGGGTTCCGATGGCTACACCTTC
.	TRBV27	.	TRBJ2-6	CASTNYGSAGANVLTF	TGTGCCAGCACAAACTACGGCTCGGCTGGGGCCAACGTCCTGACTTTC
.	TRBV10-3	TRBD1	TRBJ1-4	CAIARGRGSEKLFF	TGTGCCATCGCCCGCGGCAGGGGGAGTGAAAAACTGTTTTTT
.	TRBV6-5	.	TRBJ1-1	CASRNGPLNTEAFF	TGTGCCAGCAGAAACGGACCTTTGAACACTGAAGCTTTCTTT
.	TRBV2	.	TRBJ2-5	CASKQDNPQETQYF	TGTGCCAGCAAACAGGACAACCCACAAGAGACCCAGTACTTC
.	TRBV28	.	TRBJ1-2	CASIRAVVNYGYTF	TGTGCCAGCATACGGGCCGTGGTAAACTATGGCTACACCTTC
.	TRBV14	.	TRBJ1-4	CASSQDYGRRDEKLFF	TGTGCCAGCAGCCAAGATTACGGGAGGCGAGATGAAAAACTGTTTTTT
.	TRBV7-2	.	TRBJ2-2	CASSLASSNTGELFF	TGTGCCAGCAGCTTAGCCAGCTCGAACACCGGGGAGCTGTTTTTT
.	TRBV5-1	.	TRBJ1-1	CASSFSGNTEAFF	TGCGCCAGCAGCTTTTCAGGGAACACTGAAGCTTTCTTT
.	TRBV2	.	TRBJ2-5	CASSEDRAWETQYF	TGTGCCAGCAGTGAAGACAGGGCCTGGGAGACCCAGTACTTC
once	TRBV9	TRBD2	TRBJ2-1	CASSARLAGTYNEQFF	TGTGCCAGCAGCGCCCGACTAGCGGGGACCTACAATGAGCAGTTCTTC
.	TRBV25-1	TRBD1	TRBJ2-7	CASSRTGGEEQYF	TGTGCCAGCAGCAGGACAGGGGGCGAGGAGCAGTACTTC
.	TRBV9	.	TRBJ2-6	CASSVATGSGANVLTF	TGTGCCAGCAGCGTAGCGACGGGGTCCGGGGCCAACGTCCTGACTTTC
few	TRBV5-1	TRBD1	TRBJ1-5	CASRMGQEVGAQHF	TGCGCCAGCCGGATGGGACAGGAGGTGGGAGCCCAGCATTTT
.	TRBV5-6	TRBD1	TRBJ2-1	CASSPPPVWTGHYNEQFF	TGTGCCAGCAGCCCGCCGCCGGTCTGGACAGGACACTACAATGAGCAGTTCTTC
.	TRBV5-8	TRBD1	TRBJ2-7	CASSLGQGAIEQYF	TGTGCCAGCAGCTTGGGGCAGGGGGCTATCGAGCAGTACTTC
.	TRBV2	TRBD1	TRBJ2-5	CASQGGQGRETQYF	TGTGCCAGCCAAGGGGGACAGGGCCGAGAGACCCAGTACTTC
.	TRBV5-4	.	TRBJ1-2	CASSRGGAEVYGYTF	TGTGCCAGCAGCCGCGGAGGGGCGGAGGTTTATGGCTACACCTTC
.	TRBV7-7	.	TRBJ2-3	CASSLGPSHTDTQYF	TGTGCCAGCAGCTTAGGTCCTTCTCACACAGATACGCAGTATTTT